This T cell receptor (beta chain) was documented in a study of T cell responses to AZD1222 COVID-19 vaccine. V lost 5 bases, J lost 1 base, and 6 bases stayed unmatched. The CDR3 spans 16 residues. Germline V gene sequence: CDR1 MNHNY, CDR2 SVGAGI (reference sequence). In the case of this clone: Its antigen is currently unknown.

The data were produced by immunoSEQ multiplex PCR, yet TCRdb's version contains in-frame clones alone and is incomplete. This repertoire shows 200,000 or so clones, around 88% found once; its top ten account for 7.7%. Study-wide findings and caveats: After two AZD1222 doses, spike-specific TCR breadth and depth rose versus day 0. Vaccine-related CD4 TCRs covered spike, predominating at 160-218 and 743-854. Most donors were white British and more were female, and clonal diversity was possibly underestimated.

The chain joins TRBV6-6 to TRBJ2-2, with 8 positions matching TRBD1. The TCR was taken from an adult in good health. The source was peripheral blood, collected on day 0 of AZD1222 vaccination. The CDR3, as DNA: TGTGCCAGCAGTCGACTTGGGACAGGGAACACCGGGGAGCTGTTTTTT. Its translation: CASSRLGTGNTGELFF.